The 21 T cell receptor beta chains below come from one sample, sequenced in a study of T cell responses to AZD1222 COVID-19 vaccine. The data were produced by immunoSEQ multiplex PCR, yet TCRdb's version contains in-frame clones alone and is incomplete. The sample yields about 140,000 clones, just over 90% seen once. The specimen comprised peripheral blood, sampled on day 0 of MenACWY control vaccination. These receptors all come from an adult in good health.

A single count supports this clone. The J gene is TRBJ1-1, the V gene TRBV27; D is uncertain. With 9 bases removed from V and 1 base from J, the gap between germline ends came to 12 bases. Germline V CDR1 and CDR2: MNHEY, SMNVEV (reference sequence). The length of the CDR3 is 13 residues. The CDR3 loop reads CARKGPRNTEAFF. Written as DNA, the CDR3 is TGTGCCAGGAAAGGGCCGAGGAACACTGAAGCTTTCTTT.

The rearrangement uses TRBV7-6 and TRBJ2-2; 9 bases are a match to TRBD1. CDR3 size: 15 residues. CDR1 is SGHVS, CDR2 FNYEAQ, per germline. V was pared by 6 bases and J by 5 bases, with 7 bases of the junction left unmatched. CDR3 sequence: CASRPGQGLTGELFF. The CDR3 coding sequence is TGTGCCAGCAGACCGGGACAGGGTTTGACCGGGGAGCTGTTTTTT.

This clone was counted a single time. At the DNA level, this CDR3 is encoded by other sequences in the same sample as well. V gene TRBV6-5 combines with J gene TRBJ1-1; no definite D call. This CDR3 contains 13 residues. Trimming removed 2 bases from V and 1 base from J, with 5 bases in between. The V gene's germline CDR1 is MNHEY and CDR2 SVGAGI. The CDR3 reads CASSYTGNTEAFF. In DNA, the CDR3 is TGTGCCAGCAGTTACACGGGGAACACTGAAGCTTTCTTT.

J is TRBJ1-4 and V is TRBV7-9; 9 bases fit TRBD1. CDR1 and CDR2 (germline): SEHNR, FQNEAQ (reference sequence). This CDR3 spans 15 amino acids. Trimming cost V 5 bases and J 3 bases; bases outside gene matches: 4. For the CDR3, the DNA is TGTGCCAGCAGCAAACAGGGGGCGGCTAATGAAAAACTGTTTTTT. It yields the protein CASSKQGAANEKLFF. Using reference TRBV7-9 and TRBJ1-4 for the parts outside the CDR3, the full variable domain is DTGVSQNPRHKITKRGQNVTFRCDPISEHNRLYWYRQTLGQGPEFLTYFQNEAQLEKSRLLSDRFSAERPKGSFSTLEIQRTEQGDSAMYLCASSKQGAANEKLFFGSGTQLSVL.

This rearrangement joins TRBV4-1 to TRBJ2-5; 9 positions agree with TRBD2. Germline values: CDR1 MGHRA, CDR2 YSYEKL. J lost 1 base, V lost 1 base, and 7 bases had no gene match. CDR3 length equals 17 residues. The CDR3 region has the DNA TGCGCCAGCAGCCAAGTTTCCAGCGGGGGGTTCCAAGAGACCCAGTACTTC. Amino acids: CASSQVSSGGFQETQYF.

The chain employs TRBV3-1 (or the pseudogene TRBV3-2) and TRBJ1-1; possible D gene TRBD1, 5 bases. The germline V gene has CDR1 LGHDT and CDR2 YNNKEL (reference sequence). The CDR3 totals 13 residues. V shed 3 bases and J shed 1 base, with 6 bases lying between them. This CDR3 is CASSHGTNTEAFF. CDR3 bases: TGTGCCAGCAGCCATGGGACGAACACTGAAGCTTTCTTT.

V is TRBV4-3 and J is TRBJ2-2; D is unclear. V shed 0 bases and J shed 8 bases, with 10 bases lying between them. The CDR3 sequence is 14 residues long. The V gene's germline CDR1 is LGHNA and CDR2 YSLEER. The CDR3 loop reads CASSQEISAGELFF. For the CDR3, the DNA is TGCGCCAGCAGCCAAGAGATATCCGCAGGGGAGCTGTTTTTT.

The chain joins TRBV19 to TRBJ1-2; D is possibly TRBD1 (6 bases). The germline V gene has CDR1 LNHDA and CDR2 SQIVND (reference sequence). The germline V and J ends were trimmed by 5 bases and 0 bases, with 13 bases remaining between them. The CDR3 runs 15 residues. CDR3 sequence (DNA): TGTGCCAGTAGTCGCTCGGGGGGCTCTAACTATGGCTACACCTTC. This encodes CASSRSGGSNYGYTF.

The chain combines TRBV18 with TRBJ2-1, with 12 bases that match TRBD2. The junction had 4 bases not matched to a gene; V was cut back by 4 bases and J by 6 bases. The CDR3 has 15 residues. Germline V CDR1 and CDR2: KGHSH, LQKENI. The DNA for the CDR3 is TGTGCCAGCTCACTCGGACTAGCGGGGTTCAATGAGCAGTTCTTC. Protein sequence: CASSLGLAGFNEQFF.

The rearrangement uses TRBV4-2 and TRBJ1-2; TRBD1 aligns across 8 bases. CDR1 and CDR2 (germline): LGHNA, YNFKEQ. The J segment lost 4 bases and the V segment lost 5 bases, leaving 6 bases of the junction unmatched. The CDR3 has 14 residues. The CDR3 loop is CASSSGQAGYGYTF. For the CDR3, the DNA is TGTGCCAGCAGCTCGGGACAGGCAGGCTATGGCTACACCTTC.

This clone was detected only a few times. The chain has TRBV3-1 (or the pseudogene TRBV3-2) and TRBJ1-4; TRBD1 might be the D (5 bases). The V and J ends lost 5 bases and 8 bases respectively, with 24 bases between them. The CDR3 is 17 residues long. The germline gives CDR1 LGHDT, CDR2 YNNKEL (reference sequence). CDR3 bases: TGTGCCAGCAGCTGGGTGCCGGGGGGAGGCCTAAACGAAAAACTGTTTTTT. Residues: CASSWVPGGGLNEKLFF.

J is TRBJ1-3 and V is TRBV11-3; D is unclear. The CDR3 is 16 amino acids. Per the germline V gene, CDR1 is SGHNT and CDR2 is YENEEA. V was pared by 4 bases and J by 2 bases, with 15 bases between. The CDR3 spells CASSSPGLLAGNTIYF. CDR3 coding DNA: TGTGCCAGCAGCTCCCCGGGTCTACTGGCTGGAAACACCATATATTTT. Based on the CDR3 plus reference TRBV11-3 and TRBJ1-3, the full variable domain is EAGVVQSPRYKIIEKKQPVAFWCNPISGHNTLYWYLQNLGQGPELLIRYENEEAVDDSQLPKDRFSAERLKGVDSTLKIQPAELGDSAVYLCASSSPGLLAGNTIYFGEGSWLTVV.

The chain joins TRBV2 to TRBJ2-1, with D hard to call. CDR1 is SNHLY, CDR2 FYNNEI, per germline. Trimming cost V 6 bases and J 0 bases, with 12 bases left between them. The CDR3 extends over 15 amino acids. CDR3 protein: CASRSDLSSYNEQFF. The CDR3 DNA reads TGTGCCAGCAGATCCGACTTAAGCTCCTACAATGAGCAGTTCTTC. The full variable domain, in which reference TRBV2 and TRBJ2-1 provide the parts outside the CDR3, is EPEVTQTPSHQVTQMGQEVILRCVPISNHLYFYWYRQILGQKVEFLVSFYNNEISEKSEIFDDQFSVERPDGSNFTLKIRSTKLEDSAMYFCASRSDLSSYNEQFFGPGTRLTVL.

The chain joins TRBV3-1 (or the pseudogene TRBV3-2) to TRBJ2-1; D gene uncertain. Per germline, CDR1 LGHDT and CDR2 YNNKEL (reference sequence). This CDR3 is 12 amino acids long. V shed 1 base and J shed 5 bases, with 3 bases lying between them. This chain's CDR3 is CASSQVDNEQFF. The CDR3 region has the DNA TGTGCCAGCAGCCAAGTCGACAATGAGCAGTTCTTC.

V usage is TRBV14 and J usage is TRBJ1-6; TRBD1 aligns across 7 bases. This CDR3 has 16 amino acids. V lost 4 bases and J lost 8; bases outside the gene matches: 11. Germline V lookup: CDR1 SGHDN, CDR2 FVKESK. The CDR3 DNA sequence: TGTGCCAGCAGCCGAGACCTCGGGACAGCATATTCACCCCTCCACTTT. The encoded protein is CASSRDLGTAYSPLHF. Full variable domain (remainder filled in from reference TRBV14 and TRBJ1-6): EAGVTQFPSHSVIEKGQTVTLRCDPISGHDNLYWYRRVMGKEIKFLLHFVKESKQDESGMPNNRFLAERTGGTYSTLKVQPAELEDSGVYFCASSRDLGTAYSPLHFGNGTRLTVT.

The rearrangement uses TRBV9 and TRBJ2-1; 11 bases line up with TRBD2. The length of the CDR3 is 16 residues. Germline CDR1 reads SGDLS; CDR2 reads YYNGEE. V was pared by 5 bases and J by 0 bases, with 4 bases of the junction left unmatched. CDR3 sequence: CASSLSGRASYNEQFF. CDR3 DNA: TGTGCCAGCAGTCTTAGCGGGAGGGCCTCCTACAATGAGCAGTTCTTC.

The gene calls are TRBV6-6 and TRBJ2-4, with D possibly TRBD1 on 5 matching bases. The V and J ends lost 5 bases and 0 bases respectively, with 11 bases between them. The germline CDR1 and CDR2 sequences are MNHNY and SVGAGI (reference sequence). The CDR3 covers 15 residues. The CDR3 DNA sequence: TGTGCCAGCAGTACAGGCTCTAGAGCCAAAAACATTCAGTACTTC. It codes for CASSTGSRAKNIQYF.

The rearrangement links TRBV21-1 to TRBJ1-2. TRBV21-1 is given as a pseudogene. CDR3 length: 15 amino acids. The CDR3 DNA sequence: TGTGCCAGCAGCGGCAGGAGGGATCCTAACTATGGCTACACCTTC. Translation: CASSGRRDPNYGYTF.

The V call is TRBV4-3, the J call TRBJ1-5; D is perhaps TRBD1 (6 bases). CDR1 and CDR2 from the germline V gene are LGHNA and YSLEER. The CDR3 spans 16 residues. The ends were cut back, 0 bases at V and 5 bases at J, with 14 bases in the middle. This CDR3 is CASSQDRGGGYQPQHF. CDR3 nucleotide sequence: TGCGCCAGCAGCCAAGATCGGGGGGGCGGTTATCAGCCCCAGCATTTT.

The genes are TRBV9 and TRBJ2-3; TRBD1 matches at 7 bases. In germline, CDR1 is SGDLS, CDR2 YYNGEE. The length of the CDR3 is 15 residues. The junction had 1 base not matched to a gene; V was cut back by 0 bases and J by 0 bases. The CDR3 region has the DNA TGTGCCAGCAGCGTAGGGACAGGTAGCACAGATACGCAGTATTTT. Translating gives CASSVGTGSTDTQYF. Full variable domain (outside the CDR3, taken from reference TRBV9 and TRBJ2-3): DSGVTQTPKHLITATGQRVTLRCSPRSGDLSVYWYQQSLDQGLQFLIQYYNGEERAKGNILERFSAQQFPDLHSELNLSSLELGDSALYFCASSVGTGSTDTQYFGPGTRLTVL.

This chain uses TRBV6-5 with TRBJ2-2; D is undetermined. CDR1 and CDR2 from the germline V gene are MNHEY and SVGAGI. This CDR3 is built from 14 residues. Trimming left V 0 bases short and J 5 bases short, with 7 bases between. Here the CDR3 DNA reads TGTGCCAGCAGTTACTCGGCGACAACCGGGGAGCTGTTTTTT. Translation: CASSYSATTGELFF.